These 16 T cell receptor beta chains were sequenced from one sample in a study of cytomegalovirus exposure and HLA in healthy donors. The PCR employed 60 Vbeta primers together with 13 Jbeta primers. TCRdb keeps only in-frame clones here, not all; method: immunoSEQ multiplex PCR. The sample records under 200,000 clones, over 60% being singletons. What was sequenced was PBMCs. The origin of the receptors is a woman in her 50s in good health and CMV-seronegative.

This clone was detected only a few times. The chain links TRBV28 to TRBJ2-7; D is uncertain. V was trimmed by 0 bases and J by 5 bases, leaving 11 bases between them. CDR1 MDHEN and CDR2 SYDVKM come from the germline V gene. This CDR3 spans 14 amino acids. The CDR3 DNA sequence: TGTGCCAGCAGTTTATGGGGCACTCAGCACGAGCAGTACTTC. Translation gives CASSLWGTQHEQYF.

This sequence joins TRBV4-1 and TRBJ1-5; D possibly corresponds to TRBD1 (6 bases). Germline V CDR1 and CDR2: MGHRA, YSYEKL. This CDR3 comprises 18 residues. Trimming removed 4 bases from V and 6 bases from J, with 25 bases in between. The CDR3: CASSPVRGGSFMGQPQHF. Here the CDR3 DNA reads TGCGCCAGCAGCCCGGTTCGGGGGGGCAGTTTTATGGGTCAGCCCCAGCATTTT.

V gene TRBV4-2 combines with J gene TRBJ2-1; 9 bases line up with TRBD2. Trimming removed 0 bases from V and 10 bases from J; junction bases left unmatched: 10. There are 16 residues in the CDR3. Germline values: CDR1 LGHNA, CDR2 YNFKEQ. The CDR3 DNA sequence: TGTGCCAGCAGCCAAGATTTTGGCGGGAGGGCCGGGGAGCAGTTCTTC. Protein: CASSQDFGGRAGEQFF.

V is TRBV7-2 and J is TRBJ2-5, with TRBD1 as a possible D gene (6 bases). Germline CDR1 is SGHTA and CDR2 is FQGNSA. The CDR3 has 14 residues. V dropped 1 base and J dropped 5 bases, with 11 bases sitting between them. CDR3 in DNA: TGTGCCAGCAGCTTAGACAGGGTGGGCGAGACCCAGTACTTC. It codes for CASSLDRVGETQYF. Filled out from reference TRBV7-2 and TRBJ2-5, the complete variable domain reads GAGVSQSPSNKVTEKGKDVELRCDPISGHTALYWYRQSLGQGLEFLIYFQGNSAPDKSGLPSDRFSAERTGGSVSTLTIQRTQQEDSAVYLCASSLDRVGETQYFGPGTRLLVL.

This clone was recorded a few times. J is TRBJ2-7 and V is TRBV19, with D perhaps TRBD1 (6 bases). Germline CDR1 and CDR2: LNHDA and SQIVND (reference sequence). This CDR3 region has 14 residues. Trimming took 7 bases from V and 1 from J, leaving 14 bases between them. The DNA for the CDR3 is TGTGCCAGTAATGAATTCAGGGGATCCTACGAGCAGTACTTC. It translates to CASNEFRGSYEQYF.

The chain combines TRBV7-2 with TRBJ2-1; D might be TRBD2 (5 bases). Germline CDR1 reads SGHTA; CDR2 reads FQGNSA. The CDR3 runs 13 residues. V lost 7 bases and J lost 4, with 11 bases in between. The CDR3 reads CASTPPGYNEQFF. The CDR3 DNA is TGTGCCAGCACCCCCCCGGGGTACAATGAGCAGTTCTTC.

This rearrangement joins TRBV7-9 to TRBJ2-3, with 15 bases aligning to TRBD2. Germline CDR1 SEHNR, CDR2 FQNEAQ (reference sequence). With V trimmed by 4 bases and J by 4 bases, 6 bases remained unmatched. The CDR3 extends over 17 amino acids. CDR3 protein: CASSSGLAGGHPDTQYF. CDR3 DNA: TGTGCCAGCAGCTCCGGACTAGCGGGGGGGCACCCAGATACGCAGTATTTT.

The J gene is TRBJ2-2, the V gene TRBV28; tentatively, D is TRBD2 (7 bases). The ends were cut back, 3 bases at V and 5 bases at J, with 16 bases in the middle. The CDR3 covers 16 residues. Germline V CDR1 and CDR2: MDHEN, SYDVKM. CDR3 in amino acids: CASSFTGPGRTGELFF. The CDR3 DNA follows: TGTGCCAGCAGTTTTACAGGGCCCGGGAGGACCGGGGAGCTGTTTTTT.

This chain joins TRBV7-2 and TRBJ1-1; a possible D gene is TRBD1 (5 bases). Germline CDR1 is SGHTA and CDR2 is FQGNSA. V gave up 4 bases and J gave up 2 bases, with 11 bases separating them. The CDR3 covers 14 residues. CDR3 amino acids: CASSWRQTNTEAFF. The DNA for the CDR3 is TGTGCCAGCAGCTGGAGACAGACAAACACTGAAGCTTTCTTT.

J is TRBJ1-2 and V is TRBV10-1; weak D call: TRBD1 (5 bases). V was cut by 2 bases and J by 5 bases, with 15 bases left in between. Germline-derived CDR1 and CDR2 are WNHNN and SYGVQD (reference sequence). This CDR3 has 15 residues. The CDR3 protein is CASSERRDSSYGYTF. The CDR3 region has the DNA TGCGCCAGCAGTGAGCGGCGAGACAGCTCTTATGGCTACACCTTC.

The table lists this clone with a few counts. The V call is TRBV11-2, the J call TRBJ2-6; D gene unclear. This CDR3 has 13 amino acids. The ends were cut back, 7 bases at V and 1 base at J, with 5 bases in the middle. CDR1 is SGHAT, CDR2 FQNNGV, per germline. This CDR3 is CASTYSGANVLTF. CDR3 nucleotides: TGTGCCAGCACCTATTCTGGGGCCAACGTCCTGACTTTC.

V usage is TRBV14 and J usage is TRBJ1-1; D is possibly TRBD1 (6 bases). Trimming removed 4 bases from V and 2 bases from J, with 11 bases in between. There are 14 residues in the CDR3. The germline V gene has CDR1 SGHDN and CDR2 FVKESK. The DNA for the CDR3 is TGTGCCAGCAGCCCTTTGACAGGCAACACTGAAGCTTTCTTT. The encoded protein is CASSPLTGNTEAFF.

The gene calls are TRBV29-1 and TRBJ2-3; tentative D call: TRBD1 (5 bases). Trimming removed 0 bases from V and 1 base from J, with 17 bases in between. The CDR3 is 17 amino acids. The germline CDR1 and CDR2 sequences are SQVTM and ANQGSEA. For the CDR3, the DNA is TGCAGCGTTGAAGATGGGGCAGAAACCCTGGGCACAGATACGCAGTATTTT. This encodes CSVEDGAETLGTDTQYF.

CDR3 DNA sequence: TGCAGCGCTCCAGGGGAGGGAGGAAACACTGAAGCTTTCTTT. This translates into CSAPGEGGNTEAFF. The chain employs TRBV29-1 and TRBJ1-1, with D tentatively TRBD1 (6 bases). The germline gives CDR1 SQVTM, CDR2 ANQGSEA. Trimming took 7 bases from V and 2 from J, leaving 17 bases between them. The CDR3 is 14 amino acids.

The CDR3 is CASSQKFPGHSNTGELFF. CDR3 DNA sequence: TGCGCCAGCAGCCAAAAATTTCCGGGACATTCGAACACCGGGGAGCTGTTTTTT. V gene TRBV4-3 combines with J gene TRBJ2-2; D possibly corresponds to TRBD1 (6 bases). In germline, CDR1 is LGHNA, CDR2 YSLEER. With 2 bases removed from V and 0 bases from J, the gap between germline ends came to 16 bases. The CDR3 is made up of 18 amino acids.

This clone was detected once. CDR3 amino acids: CASSQDAEREINNEQFF. The CDR3 coding sequence is TGCGCCAGCAGCCAAGATGCCGAGCGGGAGATCAACAATGAGCAGTTCTTC. The V gene is TRBV4-1, the J gene TRBJ2-1, with 8 bases identical to TRBD2. The CDR3 runs to 17 residues. V lost 0 bases to trimming and J lost 5 bases; unmatched junction nucleotides: 9. Germline CDR1 is MGHRA and CDR2 is YSYEKL.